The next 27 T cell receptor beta chains were all read from a single sample in a study of T cell responses to AZD1222 COVID-19 vaccine. Method: immunoSEQ multiplex PCR; TCRdb's copy keeps in-frame clones and lacks some. The sample contains about 270,000 clones, 94% of which appear only once. This specimen consisted of peripheral blood, obtained 28 days after the second AZD1222 dose. The receptors derive from an adult who received the AZD1222 COVID-19 vaccine.

The chain carries TRBV11-2 and TRBJ1-2, with 8 bases fitting TRBD1. This CDR3 has 17 residues. Germline V gene lookup returns CDR1 SGHAT and CDR2 FQNNGV. V shed 2 bases and J 8 bases; nucleotides not matched to a gene: 16. CDR3 protein: CASSLSQQGRGQGGYTF. The CDR3 DNA sequence: TGTGCCAGCAGCTTAAGCCAACAGGGCAGGGGGCAGGGAGGCTACACCTTC.

This chain connects TRBV2 to TRBJ1-2, with unresolved D. Germline V lookup: CDR1 SNHLY, CDR2 FYNNEI. CDR3 length equals 12 residues. V was shortened by 3 bases and J by 7 bases, with 9 bases between the two germline ends. As DNA, the CDR3 is TGTGCCAGCAGTGATTCCGTGGGTGGCTACACCTTC. This encodes CASSDSVGGYTF.

The rearrangement uses TRBV7-9 and TRBJ1-6, with no clear D. V lost 4 bases and J lost 7, with 11 bases in between. This CDR3 contains 14 residues. Per the germline V gene, CDR1 is SEHNR and CDR2 is FQNEAQ (reference sequence). The CDR3 spells CASSSGRINSPLHF. Here the CDR3 DNA reads TGTGCCAGCAGCTCCGGACGGATAAATTCACCCCTCCACTTT. The whole variable domain, remainder taken from reference TRBV7-9 and TRBJ1-6, is DTGVSQNPRHKITKRGQNVTFRCDPISEHNRLYWYRQTLGQGPEFLTYFQNEAQLEKSRLLSDRFSAERPKGSFSTLEIQRTEQGDSAMYLCASSSGRINSPLHFGNGTRLTVT.

Details on this clone: A junction boundary mismatches the germline segment, possibly from a read error. This chain connects TRBV20-1 to TRBJ1-2; no clear D gene. This CDR3 comprises 11 residues. CDR1 is DFQATT, CDR2 SNEGSKA, per germline (reference sequence). The CDR3 spells CSAPPRRGAAF. The DNA of the CDR3 is TGCAGTGCTCCCCCCCGGCGGGGTGCGGCCTTC.

In DNA, the CDR3 is TGTGCCAGCAGCCCTCGGACAGGGGGCCTAGTCTACGAGCAGTACTTC. Translating it yields CASSPRTGGLVYEQYF. The chain is built from TRBV7-2 and TRBJ2-7, with 11 bases identical to TRBD1. The CDR3 sequence is 16 residues long. Germline CDR1 reads SGHTA; CDR2 reads FQGNSA. The junction had 9 bases not matched to a gene; V was cut back by 5 bases and J by 3 bases.

This rearrangement joins TRBV13 to TRBJ2-1, with 8 bases matching TRBD2. CDR1 is PRHDT, CDR2 FYEKMQ, per germline (reference sequence). Trimming took 5 bases from V and 5 from J; bases not matched to a gene: 8. The CDR3 sequence is 15 residues long. CDR3 sequence: CASSNAGGRHNEQFF. For the CDR3, the DNA is TGTGCCAGCAGCAATGCGGGAGGTAGGCACAATGAGCAGTTCTTC. Full variable domain (rest looked up from reference TRBV13 and TRBJ2-1): AAGVIQSPRHLIKEKRETATLKCYPIPRHDTVYWYQQGPGQDPQFLISFYEKMQSDKGSIPDRFSAQQFSDYHSELNMSSLELGDSALYFCASSNAGGRHNEQFFGPGTRLTVL.

The rearrangement joins TRBV7-2 to TRBJ1-3, with 7 positions matching TRBD1. Trimming cost V 4 bases and J 8 bases; bases outside gene matches: 11. CDR3 length: 15 residues. CDR1 and CDR2 from the germline V gene are SGHTA and FQGNSA. CDR3 sequence (DNA): TGTGCCAGCAGCTCCCTCGGACAGGCCGCAGACACCATATATTTT. Encoded protein: CASSSLGQAADTIYF.

This chain connects TRBV19 to TRBJ2-7; 8 nucleotides agree with TRBD1. The CDR3 runs 13 residues. Germline loops: CDR1 LNHDA, CDR2 SQIVND (reference sequence). Trimming cost V 6 bases and J 8 bases; bases outside gene matches: 9. The CDR3 spells CASSNGQGVKQYF. In DNA form, the CDR3 reads TGTGCCAGTAGCAACGGACAGGGAGTCAAGCAGTACTTC.

The chain employs TRBV3-1 (or the pseudogene TRBV3-2) and TRBJ2-7; D tentatively fits TRBD1 or TRBD2 (6 bases each). V dropped 0 bases and J dropped 7 bases, with 19 bases sitting between them. This CDR3 has 16 residues. Germline V lookup: CDR1 LGHDT, CDR2 YNNKEL (reference sequence). CDR3 loop: CASSQDSGASSGEQYF. Written as DNA, the CDR3 is TGTGCCAGCAGCCAAGATTCGGGGGCCTCCTCCGGTGAGCAGTACTTC.

V usage is TRBV7-6 and J usage is TRBJ2-5, with D perhaps given as TRBD1 or TRBD2 (5 bases each). The CDR3 totals 14 residues. V dropped 0 bases and J dropped 5 bases, with 10 bases sitting between them. Germline lookup yields CDR1 SGHVS and CDR2 FNYEAQ. The CDR3 DNA reads TGTGCCAGCAGCTTAGCAGGCAGGGAGGAGACCCAGTACTTC. Residues: CASSLAGREETQYF.

This clone was detected a few times. The chain recombines TRBV4-1 with TRBJ2-7; TRBD2 agrees at 9 bases. CDR3 size: 15 residues. With 4 bases clipped from V and 2 bases from J, the junction kept 6 bases outside the gene matches. CDR1 is MGHRA and CDR2 is YSYEKL in the germline V gene. CDR3 protein: CASSRQTSGPYEQYF. The CDR3 DNA sequence: TGCGCCAGCAGCCGCCAGACTAGCGGACCCTACGAGCAGTACTTC.

J is TRBJ1-5 and V is TRBV19; no clear D gene. The CDR3 is 16 residues long. The germline V and J ends were trimmed by 0 bases and 3 bases, with 12 bases remaining between them. Germline V CDR1 and CDR2: LNHDA, SQIVND (reference sequence). The CDR3 DNA is TGTGCCAGTAGTATAGATATTGGAGGACTCAATCAGCCCCAGCATTTT. As protein: CASSIDIGGLNQPQHF.

The chain is built from TRBV11-2 and TRBJ2-5, with TRBD2 identical over 10 bases. The CDR3 is made up of 16 amino acids. The J segment lost 5 bases and the V segment lost 2 bases, leaving 8 bases of the junction unmatched. CDR1 is SGHAT, CDR2 FQNNGV, per germline. The CDR3 protein is CASSLRLAGFSETQYF. Here the CDR3 DNA reads TGTGCCAGCAGCTTAAGACTAGCGGGTTTTAGTGAGACCCAGTACTTC.

The chain uses TRBV29-1 and TRBJ1-1, with D perhaps TRBD1 (6 bases). CDR3 length: 15 amino acids. V gave up 4 bases and J gave up 3 bases, with 18 bases separating them. In germline, CDR1 is SQVTM, CDR2 ANQGSEA. The CDR3 bases are TGCAGCGTTGCAAACAGGGCTTCCGTGGACACTGAAGCTTTCTTT. It specifies CSVANRASVDTEAFF.

This rearrangement joins TRBV9 to TRBJ2-2; tentatively, D is TRBD2 (6 bases). CDR1 is SGDLS, CDR2 YYNGEE, per germline. V dropped 4 bases and J dropped 5 bases, with 9 bases sitting between them. The CDR3 is 13 residues long. The chain's CDR3 is CASSPRGTGELFF. CDR3 bases: TGTGCCAGCAGCCCCCGGGGGACCGGGGAGCTGTTTTTT.

The chain carries TRBV7-9 and TRBJ1-2; D perhaps matches TRBD1 (5 bases). Germline CDR1 reads SEHNR; CDR2 reads FQNEAQ (reference sequence). Between the trimmed V and J ends, which lost 5 bases and 8 bases, there was a span of 15 bases. This CDR3 comprises 13 residues. The CDR3 DNA reads as TGTGCCAGCAGCGGAACAGGATTTCGAGGCTACACCTTC. Its protein is CASSGTGFRGYTF.

The chain recombines TRBV6-1 with TRBJ2-5; TRBD2 might be the D (7 bases). V dropped 6 bases and J dropped 1 base, with 12 bases sitting between them. This CDR3 contains 14 residues. Germline V gene sequence: CDR1 MNHNS, CDR2 SASEGT. CDR3: CASSQGRGQETQYF. Here the CDR3 DNA reads TGTGCCAGCAGCCAGGGGAGGGGCCAAGAGACCCAGTACTTC.

The chain joins TRBV12-3 or TRBV12-4 to TRBJ1-1; tentatively, D is TRBD1 (6 bases). This CDR3 has 12 residues. V lost 5 bases, J lost 8 bases, and 12 bases lay in between. CDR3 nucleotide sequence: TGTGCCAGCAGTGTTAACAGGGCGGAAGCTTTCTTT. Translation gives CASSVNRAEAFF.

V is TRBV3-1 (or the pseudogene TRBV3-2) and J is TRBJ1-1; a weak D match, TRBD1 (6 bases). V lost 2 bases and J 7 bases, leaving 14 bases between the germline ends. The CDR3 totals 14 residues. Germline V gene lookup returns CDR1 LGHDT and CDR2 YNNKEL (reference sequence). CDR3 in amino acids: CASSQQHREGEAFF. The CDR3 DNA reads as TGTGCCAGCAGCCAACAGCACAGGGAGGGTGAAGCTTTCTTT.

CDR3 loop: CASSLTGGDYTF. CDR3 DNA: TGTGCCAGCAGCTTAACAGGGGGCGACTACACCTTC. This chain joins TRBV11-2 and TRBJ1-2, with 9 bases identical to TRBD1. Trimming took 2 bases from V and 10 from J; bases not matched to a gene: 2. This CDR3 region has 12 residues. The germline V gene has CDR1 SGHAT and CDR2 FQNNGV.

This chain joins TRBV27 and TRBJ1-5; possible D gene TRBD1, 5 bases. With 3 bases removed from V and 4 bases from J, the gap between germline ends came to 22 bases. CDR3 length: 18 residues. CDR1 and CDR2 from the germline V gene are MNHEY and SMNVEV (reference sequence). CDR3 amino acids: CASSFGLPGTASNQPQHF. DNA of the CDR3: TGTGCCAGCAGTTTTGGACTCCCCGGGACGGCTAGTAATCAGCCCCAGCATTTT.

The V call is TRBV6-5, the J call TRBJ2-3; TRBD1 matches at 7 bases. Trimming took 7 bases from V and 5 from J; bases not matched to a gene: 12. CDR1 and CDR2 (germline): MNHEY, SVGAGI. The CDR3 is 15 residues long. The CDR3 DNA reads as TGTGCCAGCATCGCGACAGGGAGAGATAGAGATACGCAGTATTTT. Protein: CASIATGRDRDTQYF.

J is TRBJ2-7 and V is TRBV19, with 9 bases that match TRBD1. CDR1 and CDR2 (germline): LNHDA, SQIVND (reference sequence). The V gene end was trimmed by 3 bases and the J gene end by 5 bases; junction bases not matched to a gene: 8. This CDR3 has 15 residues. The CDR3 here is CASSIGDREGNEQYF. The CDR3 DNA reads as TGTGCCAGTAGTATCGGGGACAGGGAGGGCAACGAGCAGTACTTC.

This rearrangement joins TRBV20-1 to TRBJ2-7, with TRBD1 matching 7 bases. J lost 4 bases, V lost 5 bases, and 2 bases had no gene match. The germline CDR1 and CDR2 sequences are DFQATT and SNEGSKA (reference sequence). CDR3 size: 11 residues. The CDR3 sequence: CSAHRGYEQYF. CDR3 bases: TGCAGTGCTCACAGGGGATACGAGCAGTACTTC.

V gene TRBV25-1 combines with J gene TRBJ1-6, with D perhaps matching TRBD1 (6 bases). V lost 0 bases and J lost 8, with 8 bases in between. CDR3 length: 14 amino acids. Germline CDR1 MGHDK, CDR2 SYGVNS. The CDR3 DNA sequence: TGTGCCAGCAGTGAATACAGGGGAGATTCACCCCTCCACTTT. Its translation: CASSEYRGDSPLHF.

This rearrangement joins TRBV7-9 to TRBJ2-1; a possible D gene is TRBD2 (7 bases). Trimming took 1 base from V and 2 from J, leaving 12 bases between them. Germline V gene lookup returns CDR1 SEHNR and CDR2 FQNEAQ (reference sequence). The CDR3 is 16 amino acids. The CDR3 protein is CASSLGGGSPYNEQFF. The CDR3 DNA follows: TGTGCCAGCAGCTTAGGGGGGGGCAGTCCCTACAATGAGCAGTTCTTC.

The genes are TRBV2 and TRBJ2-7; D unresolved. Germline assignment: CDR1 SNHLY and CDR2 FYNNEI. CDR3 size: 12 residues. V gave up 3 bases and J gave up 3 bases, with 6 bases separating them. CDR3 nucleotides: TGTGCCAGCAGTGACCGGATCTACGAGCAGTACTTC. Translation: CASSDRIYEQYF.